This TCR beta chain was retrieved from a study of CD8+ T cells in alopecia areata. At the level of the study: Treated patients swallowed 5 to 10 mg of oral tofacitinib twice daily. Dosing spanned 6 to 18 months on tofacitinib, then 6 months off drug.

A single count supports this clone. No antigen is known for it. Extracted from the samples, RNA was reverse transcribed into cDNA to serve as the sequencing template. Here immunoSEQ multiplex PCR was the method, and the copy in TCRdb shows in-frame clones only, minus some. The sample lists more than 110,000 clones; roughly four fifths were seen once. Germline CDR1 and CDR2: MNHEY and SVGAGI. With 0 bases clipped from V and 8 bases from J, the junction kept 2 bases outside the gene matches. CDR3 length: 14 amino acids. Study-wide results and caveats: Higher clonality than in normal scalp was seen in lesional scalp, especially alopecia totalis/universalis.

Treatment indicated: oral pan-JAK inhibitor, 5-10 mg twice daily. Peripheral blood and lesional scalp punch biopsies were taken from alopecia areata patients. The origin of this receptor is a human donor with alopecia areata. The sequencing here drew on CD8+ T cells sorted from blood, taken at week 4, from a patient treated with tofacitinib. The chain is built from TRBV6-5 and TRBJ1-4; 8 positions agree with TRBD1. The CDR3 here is CASSYSQGAEKLFF. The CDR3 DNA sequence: TGTGCCAGCAGTTACTCCCAGGGGGCAGAAAAACTGTTTTTT.